These 4 T cell receptor beta chains share one sample of origin, sequenced in a study of cytomegalovirus exposure and HLA in healthy donors. In the PCR, 60 Vbeta and 13 Jbeta primers were used. Method: immunoSEQ multiplex PCR; TCRdb's copy keeps in-frame clones and lacks some. Its table lists around 53,000 clones. Sequencing used PBMCs. Source of these receptors: a male donor in good health and CMV-seropositive.

The CDR3 is CASSFGGVLAKNIQYF. In DNA, the CDR3 is TGTGCCAGCAGTTTTGGAGGGGTCCTAGCCAAAAACATTCAGTACTTC. J is TRBJ2-4 and V is TRBV28; D is perhaps TRBD2 (6 bases). Germline V CDR1 and CDR2: MDHEN, SYDVKM. The CDR3 contains 16 residues. V was cut by 3 bases and J by 0 bases, with 12 bases left in between. The complete variable domain, with remaining parts taken from reference TRBV28 and TRBJ2-4, reads DVKVTQSSRYLVKRTGEKVFLECVQDMDHENMFWYRQDPGLGLRLIYFSYDVKMKEKGDIPEGYSVSREKKERFSLILESASTNQTSMYLCASSFGGVLAKNIQYFGAGTRLSVL.

The V gene is TRBV4-3, the J gene TRBJ1-2; no clear D. CDR1 and CDR2 (germline): LGHNA, YSLEER. Trimming left V 4 bases short and J 8 bases short, with 14 bases between. CDR3 length: 13 amino acids. DNA of the CDR3: TGCGCCAGCAGCCCGGGGTGGGTTAGGGGCTACACCTTC. Translating gives CASSPGWVRGYTF.

This chain uses TRBV9 with TRBJ1-5; D is perhaps TRBD1 (6 bases). Trimming stripped 0 bases from V and 5 bases from J, with 9 bases between. This CDR3 is 14 amino acids long. Germline V gives CDR1 SGDLS, CDR2 YYNGEE. The CDR3 DNA sequence: TGTGCCAGCAGCGTAGGACAGGCCTATCAGCCCCAGCATTTT. This sequence encodes CASSVGQAYQPQHF. Drawing the rest from reference TRBV9 and TRBJ1-5, the complete variable domain is DSGVTQTPKHLITATGQRVTLRCSPRSGDLSVYWYQQSLDQGLQFLIQYYNGEERAKGNILERFSAQQFPDLHSELNLSSLELGDSALYFCASSVGQAYQPQHFGDGTRLSIL.

The rearrangement joins TRBV27 to TRBJ2-7; D might be TRBD2 (5 bases). From germline, CDR1 is MNHEY and CDR2 SMNVEV (reference sequence). Trimming took 5 bases from V and 7 from J, leaving 18 bases between them. The CDR3 has 14 amino acids. CDR3 amino acids: CASSPRVDPGEQYF. CDR3 DNA sequence: TGTGCCAGCAGTCCCCGGGTTGACCCGGGGGAGCAGTACTTC.